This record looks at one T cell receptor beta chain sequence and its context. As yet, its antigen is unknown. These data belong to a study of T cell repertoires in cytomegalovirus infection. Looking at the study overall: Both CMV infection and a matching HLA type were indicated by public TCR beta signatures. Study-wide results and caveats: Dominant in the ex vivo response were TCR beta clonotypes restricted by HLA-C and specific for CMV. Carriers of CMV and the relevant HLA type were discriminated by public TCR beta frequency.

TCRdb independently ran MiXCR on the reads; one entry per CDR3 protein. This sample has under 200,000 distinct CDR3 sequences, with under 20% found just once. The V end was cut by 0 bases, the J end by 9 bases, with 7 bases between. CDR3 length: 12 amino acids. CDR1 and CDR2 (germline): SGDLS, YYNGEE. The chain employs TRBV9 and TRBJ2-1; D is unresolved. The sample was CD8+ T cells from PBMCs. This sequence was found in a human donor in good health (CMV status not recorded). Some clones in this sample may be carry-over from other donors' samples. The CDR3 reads CASSVAPREQFF. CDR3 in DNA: TGTGCCAGCAGCGTAGCCCCCCGTGAGCAGTTCTTC.